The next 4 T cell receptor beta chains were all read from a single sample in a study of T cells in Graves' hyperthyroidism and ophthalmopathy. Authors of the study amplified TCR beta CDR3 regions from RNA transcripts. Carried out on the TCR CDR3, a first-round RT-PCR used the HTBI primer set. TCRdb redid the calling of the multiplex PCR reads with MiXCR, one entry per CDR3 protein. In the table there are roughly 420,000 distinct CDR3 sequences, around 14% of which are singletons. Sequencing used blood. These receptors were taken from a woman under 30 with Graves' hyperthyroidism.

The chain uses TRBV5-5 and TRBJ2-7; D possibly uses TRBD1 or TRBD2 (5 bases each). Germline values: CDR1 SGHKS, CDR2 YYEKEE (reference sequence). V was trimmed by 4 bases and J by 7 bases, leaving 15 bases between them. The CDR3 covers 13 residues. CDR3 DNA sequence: TGTGCCAGCAGCGAAGGGACGGCGTGGGAGCAGTACTTC. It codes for CASSEGTAWEQYF.

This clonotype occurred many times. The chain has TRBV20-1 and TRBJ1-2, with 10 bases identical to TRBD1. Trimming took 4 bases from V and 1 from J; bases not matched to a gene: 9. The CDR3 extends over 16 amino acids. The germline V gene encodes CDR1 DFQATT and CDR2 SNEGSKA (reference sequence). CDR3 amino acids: CSATYLRTGGNYGYTF. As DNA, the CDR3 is TGCAGTGCTACCTACCTACGGACAGGGGGTAACTATGGCTACACCTTC.

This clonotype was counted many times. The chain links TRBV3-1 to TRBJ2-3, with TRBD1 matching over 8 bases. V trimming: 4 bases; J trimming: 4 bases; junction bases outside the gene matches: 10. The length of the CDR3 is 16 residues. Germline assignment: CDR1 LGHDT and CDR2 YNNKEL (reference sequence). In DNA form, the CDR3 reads TGTGCCAGCAGCCGAGGGACAGGCAGCGAGTCAGATACGCAGTATTTT. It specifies CASSRGTGSESDTQYF.

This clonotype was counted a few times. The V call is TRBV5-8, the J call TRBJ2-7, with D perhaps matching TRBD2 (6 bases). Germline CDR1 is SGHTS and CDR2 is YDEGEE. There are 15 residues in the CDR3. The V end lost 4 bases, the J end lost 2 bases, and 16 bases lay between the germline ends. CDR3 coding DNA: TGTGCCAGCAGCCCGTTCACTGGGGGGACCTACGAGCAGTACTTC. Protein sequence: CASSPFTGGTYEQYF.